The 30 T cell receptor beta chains below were found in one sample sequenced in a study of OX40 agonist ivuxolimab in advanced cancers. TCRdb's table, derived via immunoSEQ multiplex PCR, lists solely in-frame clones and lacks some. The data contain fewer than 100,000 clones, 80% to 90% of them singletons. The specimen was CD4+ or CD8+ T cells sorted from blood, collected in a trial of the OX40 agonist ivuxolimab. The origin of the receptors is an adult with an advanced solid tumor such as melanoma, head and neck, liver or kidney cancer.

The chain recombines TRBV2 with TRBJ2-3, with D maybe TRBD1 (5 bases). Trimming stripped 6 bases from V and 0 bases from J, with 10 bases between. From germline, CDR1 is SNHLY and CDR2 FYNNEI. The CDR3 length is 14 residues. The CDR3: CASSRTRSTDTQYF. The CDR3 coding sequence is TGTGCCAGCAGCCGGACACGTAGCACAGATACGCAGTATTTT.

The chain employs TRBV18 and TRBJ2-3; 8 bases line up with TRBD1. The ends lost 5 bases at V and 1 base at J; junction bases unmatched: 8. The CDR3 extends over 16 amino acids. CDR1 is KGHSH and CDR2 is LQKENI in the germline V gene. The CDR3 reads CASSIAGGAGTDTQYF. The CDR3 nucleotides read TGTGCCAGCTCAATAGCAGGGGGCGCAGGCACAGATACGCAGTATTTT.

This sequence joins TRBV28 and TRBJ1-2, with 7 bases matching TRBD1. The V and J ends lost 4 bases and 0 bases, in that order; junction bases with no gene match: 5. This CDR3 has 15 amino acids. CDR1 is MDHEN and CDR2 is SYDVKM in the germline V gene. The CDR3 region is CASSWTGRANYGYTF. CDR3 sequence (DNA): TGTGCCAGCAGTTGGACAGGACGGGCTAACTATGGCTACACCTTC.

The chain links TRBV6-5 to TRBJ1-6; 9 bases map to TRBD1. V dropped 4 bases and J dropped 6; count of bases not matched to a gene: 1. This CDR3 is built from 14 residues. CDR1 and CDR2 (germline): MNHEY, SVGAGI. The CDR3 is CASSWDRANSPLHF. In DNA, the CDR3 is TGTGCCAGCAGTTGGGACAGGGCTAATTCACCCCTCCACTTT.

V and J are TRBV18 and TRBJ1-2, with D unresolved. This CDR3 is built from 14 residues. Germline CDR1 KGHSH, CDR2 LQKENI. The V gene lost 8 bases and the J gene lost 0 bases, with 13 bases spanning the gap. As DNA, the CDR3 is TGTGCCAGCCTAGGAGGCAGTTCTAACTATGGCTACACCTTC. Translating it yields CASLGGSSNYGYTF.

The genes are TRBV30 and TRBJ2-7; 7 bases line up with TRBD1. This CDR3 has 13 amino acids. The J segment lost 1 base and the V segment lost 1 base, leaving 1 base of the junction unmatched. Looked up from germline, CDR1 is GTSNPN and CDR2 is SVGIG (reference sequence). In DNA, the CDR3 is TGTGCCTGGAGTGGGGACAGATCCTACGAGCAGTACTTC. Translating it yields CAWSGDRSYEQYF.

The rearrangement links TRBV28 to TRBJ1-6; D might be TRBD1 (5 bases). Trimming stripped 3 bases from V and 5 bases from J, with 17 bases between. Germline V lookup: CDR1 MDHEN, CDR2 SYDVKM. There are 17 residues in the CDR3. Written as DNA, the CDR3 is TGTGCCAGCAGTTTCCCCACCAGCGGGGCAGATAATTCACCCCTCCACTTT. This encodes CASSFPTSGADNSPLHF.

J is TRBJ1-1 and V is TRBV28, with D uncertain. V lost 5 bases and J 1 base, leaving 11 bases between the germline ends. This CDR3 contains 14 residues. The V gene's germline CDR1 is MDHEN and CDR2 SYDVKM. CDR3 in amino acids: CASSLRSGNTEAFF. The CDR3 DNA follows: TGTGCCAGCAGTCTCCGATCAGGGAACACTGAAGCTTTCTTT.

This clone was found a few times. The chain couples TRBV7-3 to TRBJ2-3, with 15 bases identical to TRBD2. CDR1 SGHTA and CDR2 FQGTGA come from the germline V gene. The CDR3 consists of 16 residues. With V trimmed by 3 bases and J by 4 bases, 2 bases remained unmatched. The CDR3 protein is CASSLGLAGGSDTQYF. The CDR3 DNA sequence: TGTGCCAGCAGCTTGGGACTAGCGGGGGGTTCAGATACGCAGTATTTT.

This clone was recorded a few times. The rearrangement links TRBV29-1 to TRBJ1-5; D gene unclear. Per germline, CDR1 SQVTM and CDR2 ANQGSEA. Trimming removed 8 bases from V and 14 bases from J, with 16 bases in between. The CDR3 runs to 10 residues. The chain's CDR3 is CSPPADTKHF. For the CDR3, the DNA is TGCAGCCCCCCTGCGGATACCAAGCATTTT.

CDR3 sequence: CASSPQGNWGNIQYF. The DNA of the CDR3 is TGTGCCAGCAGCCCACAGGGGAACTGGGGGAACATTCAGTACTTC. The chain joins TRBV28 to TRBJ2-4; 7 bases line up with TRBD1. Germline V CDR1 and CDR2: MDHEN, SYDVKM. V shed 6 bases and J 7 bases; nucleotides not matched to a gene: 12. The CDR3 totals 15 residues.

V usage is TRBV11-1 and J usage is TRBJ1-6; 8 nucleotides match TRBD1. Trimming removed 7 bases from V and 7 bases from J; junction bases left unmatched: 12. Germline values: CDR1 SGHAT, CDR2 FQDESV (reference sequence). This CDR3 has 16 amino acids. CDR3 bases: TGTGCCAGCACCATCGGGACAGGCTCCCAAAATTCACCCCTCCACTTT. This encodes CASTIGTGSQNSPLHF.

This chain joins TRBV5-6 and TRBJ1-2, with D unresolved. The CDR3 has 14 amino acids. Germline assignment: CDR1 SGHDT and CDR2 YYEEEE. The V and J ends lost 2 bases and 0 bases respectively, with 8 bases between them. The CDR3 is CASSFSATNYGYTF. CDR3 in DNA: TGTGCCAGCAGCTTTTCAGCAACTAACTATGGCTACACCTTC.

This chain uses TRBV19 with TRBJ2-7; 9 bases are shared with TRBD1. CDR1 is LNHDA and CDR2 is SQIVND in the germline V gene (reference sequence). CDR3 length: 15 amino acids. V trimming: 3 bases; J trimming: 2 bases; junction bases outside the gene matches: 5. The CDR3 nucleotides read TGTGCCAGTAGTATGCGGACAGGGGCCGCCTACGAGCAGTACTTC. Translated: CASSMRTGAAYEQYF.

The chain employs TRBV15 and TRBJ1-1; D is ambiguous. The CDR3 loop spans 13 amino acids. Trimming stripped 0 bases from V and 8 bases from J, with 10 bases between. Per the germline V gene, CDR1 is LNHNV and CDR2 is YYDKDF (reference sequence). The CDR3, as DNA: TGTGCCACCAGCAGAGATCTGGGTGGGGAAGCTTTCTTT. This encodes CATSRDLGGEAFF.

The rearrangement joins TRBV11-2 to TRBJ2-7; D tentatively fits TRBD1 or TRBD2 (5 bases each). V gave up 3 bases and J gave up 3 bases, with 12 bases separating them. Germline V CDR1 and CDR2: SGHAT, FQNNGV. The CDR3 contains 14 residues. DNA of the CDR3: TGTGCCAGCAGCTTTCGGGGCGGAGGCTACGAGCAGTACTTC. Encoded protein: CASSFRGGGYEQYF.

J is TRBJ2-1 and V is TRBV7-2; D is perhaps TRBD1 (5 bases). Germline V gene data show CDR1 as SGHTA and CDR2 as FQGNSA. CDR3 length equals 15 residues. Trimming stripped 1 base from V and 1 base from J, with 8 bases between. CDR3 DNA: TGTGCCAGCAGCTTAGGCAGGGCATCCTACAATGAGCAGTTCTTC. This gives the protein CASSLGRASYNEQFF.

This clone has only a few counts. The rearrangement links TRBV2 to TRBJ1-5; D is unclear. Germline CDR1 is SNHLY and CDR2 is FYNNEI. This CDR3 region has 14 residues. With 6 bases removed from V and 0 bases from J, the gap between germline ends came to 9 bases. CDR3 nucleotides: TGTGCCAGCAGAGACGACCATAGCAATCAGCCCCAGCATTTT. Translating it yields CASRDDHSNQPQHF. Full variable domain (outside the CDR3, taken from reference TRBV2 and TRBJ1-5): EPEVTQTPSHQVTQMGQEVILRCVPISNHLYFYWYRQILGQKVEFLVSFYNNEISEKSEIFDDQFSVERPDGSNFTLKIRSTKLEDSAMYFCASRDDHSNQPQHFGDGTRLSIL.

The chain couples TRBV2 to TRBJ1-5; D may be TRBD1 (6 bases). Germline V gene data show CDR1 as SNHLY and CDR2 as FYNNEI. CDR3 length equals 16 residues. Trimming removed 3 bases from V and 3 bases from J, with 15 bases in between. CDR3 residues: CASSEIGGRVNQPQHF. The CDR3 coding sequence is TGTGCCAGCAGTGAGATCGGGGGGCGGGTCAATCAGCCCCAGCATTTT. Supplemented by reference TRBV2 and TRBJ1-5, the full variable domain reads EPEVTQTPSHQVTQMGQEVILRCVPISNHLYFYWYRQILGQKVEFLVSFYNNEISEKSEIFDDQFSVERPDGSNFTLKIRSTKLEDSAMYFCASSEIGGRVNQPQHFGDGTRLSIL.

This chain joins TRBV10-3 and TRBJ1-5, with D maybe TRBD1 (6 bases). Trimming removed 4 bases from V and 7 bases from J, with 14 bases in between. This CDR3 spans 14 amino acids. CDR1 and CDR2 (germline): ENHRY, SYGVKD. The CDR3 DNA reads TGTGCCATCAGTGGGGGGGCCCTAACCCAGCCCCAGCATTTT. This sequence encodes CAISGGALTQPQHF.

CDR3 protein: CASSSTPQGQDTGELFF. For the CDR3, the DNA is TGCGCCAGCAGCTCCACCCCCCAGGGGCAGGACACCGGGGAGCTGTTTTTT. The rearrangement uses TRBV5-1 and TRBJ2-2; tentatively, D is TRBD1 (6 bases). CDR3 length equals 17 residues. Trimming took off 3 bases at V and 3 bases at J, with 18 bases between the two ends. From germline, CDR1 is SGHRS and CDR2 YFSETQ.

This chain links TRBV12-5 with TRBJ1-4; 11 bases fit TRBD1. The V gene's germline CDR1 is LGHNT and CDR2 FRNRAP. The V segment lost 1 base and the J segment 7 bases; nucleotides outside the gene matches: 5. This CDR3 is 16 amino acids long. Here the CDR3 DNA reads TGTGCTAGTGGTTTGGGAGCCGGGACAGGGGGTGAAAAACTGTTTTTT. It specifies CASGLGAGTGGEKLFF. Variable domain in full (rest from reference TRBV12-5 and TRBJ1-4): DARVTQTPRHKVTEMGQEVTMRCQPILGHNTVFWYRQTMMQGLELLAYFRNRAPLDDSGMPKDRFSAEMPDATLATLKIQPSEPRDSAVYFCASGLGAGTGGEKLFFGSGTQLSVL.

This chain joins TRBV11-1 and TRBJ2-3, with D perhaps matching TRBD1 (7 bases). Between the trimmed V and J ends, which lost 3 bases and 3 bases, there was a span of 19 bases. CDR1 and CDR2 from the germline V gene are SGHAT and FQDESV (reference sequence). The CDR3 is 17 residues long. The CDR3 DNA sequence: TGTGCCAGCAGCTTGGAGGGCTCCAGGGGGTCGACAGATACGCAGTATTTT. Translation: CASSLEGSRGSTDTQYF.

This clone has a handful of counts. V gene TRBV2 combines with J gene TRBJ2-7; 11 bases match TRBD1. This CDR3 region has 17 residues. V was clipped by 5 bases and J by 4 bases; unmatched bases: 13. CDR1 is SNHLY, CDR2 FYNNEI, per germline. CDR3 sequence (DNA): TGTGCCAGCAGTCCCCCGGTGGGGGACAGGGGGACATACGAGCAGTACTTC. This encodes CASSPPVGDRGTYEQYF.

The chain couples TRBV21-1 to TRBJ1-5. TRBV21-1 is deemed a pseudogene. This CDR3 is 16 amino acids long. The CDR3 nucleotides are TGTGCCAGCAGCCAGACGGGAGGGCATAACAATCAGCCCCAGCATTTT. Its translation: CASSQTGGHNNQPQHF.

This chain uses TRBV5-6 with TRBJ1-1; no firm D call. With 4 bases removed from V and 7 bases from J, the gap between germline ends came to 20 bases. CDR1 and CDR2 from the germline V gene are SGHDT and YYEEEE. This CDR3 comprises 15 residues. The chain's CDR3 is CASSPFSFGENEAFF. CDR3 bases: TGTGCCAGCAGCCCATTTTCGTTCGGGGAAAATGAAGCTTTCTTT.

The genes are TRBV6-1 and TRBJ2-2, with D possibly being TRBD1 (5 bases). Between the trimmed V and J ends, which lost 3 bases and 7 bases, there was a span of 12 bases. The germline V gene has CDR1 MNHNS and CDR2 SASEGT. The CDR3 has 14 amino acids. In DNA, the CDR3 is TGTGCCAGCAGTGATTCCTGGGGCTTCGGGGAGCTGTTTTTT. Translated: CASSDSWGFGELFF.

The chain combines TRBV28 with TRBJ1-1; perhaps TRBD1 as D (5 bases). CDR3 length: 12 residues. The germline V and J ends were trimmed by 3 bases and 11 bases, with 13 bases remaining between them. Germline values: CDR1 MDHEN, CDR2 SYDVKM. The CDR3 DNA is TGTGCCAGCAGTTTGGGGCCGGATGCGGCTTTCTTT. Translating it yields CASSLGPDAAFF.

A few counts support this clone. The V call is TRBV4-1, the J call TRBJ2-4, with D perhaps TRBD1 or TRBD2 (5 bases each). The CDR3 extends over 14 amino acids. CDR1 is MGHRA and CDR2 is YSYEKL in the germline V gene. V was pared by 2 bases and J by 7 bases, with 12 bases between. CDR3 sequence reads: CASSQPLGRNIQYF. The CDR3 bases are TGCGCCAGCAGCCAACCCTTGGGACGGAACATTCAGTACTTC.

This rearrangement joins TRBV6-1 to TRBJ1-2, with D hard to call. Germline CDR1 is MNHNS and CDR2 is SASEGT. This CDR3 spans 13 amino acids. Trimming shortened V by 7 bases and J by 5 bases, and 14 bases separated the two germline ends. The DNA of the CDR3 is TGTGCCAGCAACACGGACGTCTGGTATGGCTACACCTTC. It translates to CASNTDVWYGYTF.